The clone carrying this TCR beta chain has a count of ten or more. All patients were treatment-naive before thyroid surgery. This entry comes from a study of metastatic and nonmetastatic thyroid tumors. TCRdb recomputed clones from the PCR reads via MiXCR. Of 20,000 to 25,000 clones listed, around 21% are singletons. Germline CDR1 reads KGHDR; CDR2 reads SFDVKD. V gave up 1 base and J gave up 1 base, with 6 bases separating them. This CDR3 has 14 residues. Sequencing used blood. This clonotype originated in a female donor with papillary thyroid cancer or a benign thyroid nodule (not recorded which). Some clones in this sample may be carry-over from other donors' samples. This sequence joins TRBV24-1 and TRBJ2-5; D unclear. CDR3 sequence: CATSDFESQETQYF. The CDR3, as DNA: TGTGCCACCAGTGATTTTGAAAGCCAAGAGACCCAGTACTTC.